The TCR beta chain described here comes from a study of cytomegalovirus exposure and HLA in healthy donors. Findings and limits, study-wide: The HLA-A and HLA-B alleles of most subjects were reportedly predicted accurately from TCR beta sequences. According to a later analysis, most TCR beta chains associated with CMV appeared HLA-restricted. Diagnosis of cytomegalovirus status made by the classifier reportedly showed high specificity and sensitivity.

The PCR made use of 60 Vbeta and 13 Jbeta primers. Sequencing used immunoSEQ multiplex PCR; TCRdb keeps in-frame clones, though not all of them. Of 200,000 to 250,000 clones in the sample, under 80% were seen once. Trimming removed 0 bases from V and 6 bases from J; junction bases left unmatched: 12. Germline V gives CDR1 SGHNT, CDR2 YYREEE (reference sequence). The CDR3 is made up of 17 amino acids. Comments on this clone: Its antigen is unknown.

Sequencing was carried out using PBMCs. V usage is TRBV5-4 and J usage is TRBJ2-3; 8 bases are a match to TRBD2. This receptor was obtained from a woman in her 30s in good health and CMV-seronegative. The CDR3 nucleotides read TGTGCCAGCAGCTTGGAGGCGGGAGGCATCAAGTCGGATACGCAGTATTTT. It specifies CASSLEAGGIKSDTQYF.